The T cell receptor (beta chain) described here comes from a study of blood T cell repertoires in COVID-19. As for the study in general: COVID-19 samples collected from the United States, Italy and Spain covered acute and convalescent phases.

The J segment lost 2 bases and the V segment lost 5 bases, leaving 6 bases of the junction unmatched. Per germline, CDR1 SGHRS and CDR2 YFSETQ. This CDR3 contains 15 residues. In the original workflow: It was from reference gene primer amplification that nucleated cell counts were estimated. Libraries were prepared by immunoSEQ multiplex PCR; TCRdb keeps only in-frame clonotypes and omits some of them. The DNA gave D and trimming, while V, J and clone size come from that table. The sample records around 220,000 clones, around 84% being singletons. Clinical histories supplied by participants themselves formed the basis of cohort assignment.

What was sequenced was PBMCs or T cells enriched from blood (not recorded which). The receptor comes from a woman between 35 and 50 years old with acute COVID-19. The gene calls are TRBV5-1 and TRBJ2-1; the match to TRBD2 covers 8 bases. The CDR3 DNA follows: TGCGCCAGCAGTCTTAGCGGGGAACCCTACAATGAGCAGTTCTTC. It yields the protein CASSLSGEPYNEQFF.